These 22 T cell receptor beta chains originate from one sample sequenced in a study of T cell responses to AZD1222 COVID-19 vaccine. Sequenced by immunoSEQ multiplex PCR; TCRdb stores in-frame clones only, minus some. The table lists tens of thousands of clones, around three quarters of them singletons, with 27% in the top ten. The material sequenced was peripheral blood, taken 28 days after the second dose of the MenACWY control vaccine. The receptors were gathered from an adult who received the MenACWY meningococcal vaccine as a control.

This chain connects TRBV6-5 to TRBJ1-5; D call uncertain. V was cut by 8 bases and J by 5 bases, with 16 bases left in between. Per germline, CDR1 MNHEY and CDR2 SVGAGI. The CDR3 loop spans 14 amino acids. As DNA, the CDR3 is TGTGCCAGCCGCCCGAATGGGTCGGATCAGCCCCAGCATTTT. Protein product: CASRPNGSDQPQHF.

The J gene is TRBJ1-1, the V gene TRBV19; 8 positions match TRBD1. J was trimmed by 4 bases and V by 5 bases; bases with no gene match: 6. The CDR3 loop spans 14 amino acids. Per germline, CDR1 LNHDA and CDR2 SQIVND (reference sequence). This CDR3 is CASSPGQGGTEAFF. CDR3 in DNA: TGTGCCAGTAGTCCTGGACAGGGTGGCACTGAAGCTTTCTTT.

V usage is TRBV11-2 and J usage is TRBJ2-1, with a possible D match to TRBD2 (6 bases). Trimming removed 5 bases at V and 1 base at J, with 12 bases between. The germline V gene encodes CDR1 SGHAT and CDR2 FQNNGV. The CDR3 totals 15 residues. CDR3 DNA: TGTGCCAGCAGCCCGCGGGGCGGGTCCTACAATGAGCAGTTCTTC. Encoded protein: CASSPRGGSYNEQFF. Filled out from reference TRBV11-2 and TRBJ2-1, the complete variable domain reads EAGVAQSPRYKIIEKRQSVAFWCNPISGHATLYWYQQILGQGPKLLIQFQNNGVVDDSQLPKDRFSAERLKGVDSTLKIQPAKLEDSAVYLCASSPRGGSYNEQFFGPGTRLTVL.

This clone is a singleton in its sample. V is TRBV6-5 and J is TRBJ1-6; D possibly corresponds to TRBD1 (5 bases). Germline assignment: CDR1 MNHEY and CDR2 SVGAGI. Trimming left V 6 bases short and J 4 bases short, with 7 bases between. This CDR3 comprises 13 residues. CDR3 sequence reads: CASSRVYNSPLHF. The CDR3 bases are TGTGCCAGCAGCAGGGTTTATAATTCACCCCTCCACTTT.

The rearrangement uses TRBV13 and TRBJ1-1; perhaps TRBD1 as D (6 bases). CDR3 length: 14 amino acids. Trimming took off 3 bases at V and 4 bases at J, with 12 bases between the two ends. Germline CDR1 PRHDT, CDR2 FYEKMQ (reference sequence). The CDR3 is CASSFNQGTTEAFF. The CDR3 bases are TGTGCCAGCAGCTTCAATCAGGGGACCACTGAAGCTTTCTTT.

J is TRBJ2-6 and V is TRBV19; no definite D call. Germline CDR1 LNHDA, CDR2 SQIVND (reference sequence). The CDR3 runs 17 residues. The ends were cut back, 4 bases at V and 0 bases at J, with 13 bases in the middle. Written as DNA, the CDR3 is TGTGCCAGTAGTAATCCCTGGGGTAGCTCTGGGGCCAACGTCCTGACTTTC. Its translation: CASSNPWGSSGANVLTF.

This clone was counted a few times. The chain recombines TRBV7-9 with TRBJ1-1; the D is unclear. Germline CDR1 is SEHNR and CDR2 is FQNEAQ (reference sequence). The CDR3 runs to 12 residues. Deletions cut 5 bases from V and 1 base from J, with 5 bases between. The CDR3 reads CASSHSNTEAFF. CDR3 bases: TGTGCCAGCAGCCACTCGAACACTGAAGCTTTCTTT.

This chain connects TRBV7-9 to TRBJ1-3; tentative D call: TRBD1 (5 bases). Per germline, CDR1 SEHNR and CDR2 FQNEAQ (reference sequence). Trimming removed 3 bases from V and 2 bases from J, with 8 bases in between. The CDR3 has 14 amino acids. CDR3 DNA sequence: TGTGCCAGCAGCTTTTCAGGGACTGGAAACACCATATATTTT. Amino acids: CASSFSGTGNTIYF.

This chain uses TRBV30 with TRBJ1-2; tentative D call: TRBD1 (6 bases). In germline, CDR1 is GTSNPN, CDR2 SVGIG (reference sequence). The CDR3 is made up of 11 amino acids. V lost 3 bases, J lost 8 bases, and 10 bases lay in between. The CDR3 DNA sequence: TGTGCCTGGAGACAGGGATTCGGCTACACCTTC. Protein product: CAWRQGFGYTF. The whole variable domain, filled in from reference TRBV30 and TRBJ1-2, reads SQTIHQWPATLVQPVGSPLSLECTVEGTSNPNLYWYRQAAGRGLQLLFYSVGIGQISSEVPQNLSASRPQDRQFILSSKKLLLSDSGFYLCAWRQGFGYTFGSGTRLTVV.

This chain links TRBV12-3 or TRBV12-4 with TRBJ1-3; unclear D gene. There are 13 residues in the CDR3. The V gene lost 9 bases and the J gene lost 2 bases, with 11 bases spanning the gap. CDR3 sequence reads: CASSPGPGNTIYF. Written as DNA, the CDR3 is TGTGCCAGTTCTCCGGGCCCTGGAAACACCATATATTTT.

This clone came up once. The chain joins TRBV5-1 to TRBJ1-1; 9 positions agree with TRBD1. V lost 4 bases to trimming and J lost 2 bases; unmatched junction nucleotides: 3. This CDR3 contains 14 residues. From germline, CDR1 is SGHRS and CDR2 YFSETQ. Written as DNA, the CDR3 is TGCGCCAGCAGCCGGGACAGGGAAAACACTGAAGCTTTCTTT. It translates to CASSRDRENTEAFF.

CDR3 in DNA: TGTGCCAGCAGGCCCCGGACAGGGAAATACGCTGAAGCTTTCTTT. Protein sequence: CASRPRTGKYAEAFF. The V and J genes are TRBV28 and TRBJ1-1, with 8 bases identical to TRBD1. This CDR3 is built from 15 residues. V was clipped by 6 bases and J by 6 bases; unmatched bases: 12. Germline CDR1 and CDR2: MDHEN and SYDVKM.

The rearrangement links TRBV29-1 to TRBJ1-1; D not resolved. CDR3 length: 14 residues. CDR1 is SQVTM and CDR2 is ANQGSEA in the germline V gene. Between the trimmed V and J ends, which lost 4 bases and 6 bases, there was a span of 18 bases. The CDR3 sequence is CSVGSPGIRAEAFF. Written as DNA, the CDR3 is TGCAGCGTTGGGAGCCCCGGGATAAGAGCTGAAGCTTTCTTT.

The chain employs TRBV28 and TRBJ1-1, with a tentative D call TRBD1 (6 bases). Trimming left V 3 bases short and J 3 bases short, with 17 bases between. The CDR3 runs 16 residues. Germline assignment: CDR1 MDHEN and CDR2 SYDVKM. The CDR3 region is CASSLWKQGIHTEAFF. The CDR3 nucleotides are TGTGCCAGCAGTTTGTGGAAACAGGGTATCCACACTGAAGCTTTCTTT.

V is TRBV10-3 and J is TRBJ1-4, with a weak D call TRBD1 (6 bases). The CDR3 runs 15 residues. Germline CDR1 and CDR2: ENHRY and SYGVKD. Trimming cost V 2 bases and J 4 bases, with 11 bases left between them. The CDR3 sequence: CAISEQTGGNEKLFF. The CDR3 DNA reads TGTGCCATCAGTGAGCAGACAGGCGGTAATGAAAAACTGTTTTTT.

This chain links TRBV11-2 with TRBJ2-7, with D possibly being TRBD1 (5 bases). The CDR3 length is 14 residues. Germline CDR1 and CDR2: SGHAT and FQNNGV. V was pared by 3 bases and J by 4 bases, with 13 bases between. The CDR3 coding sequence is TGTGCCAGCAGCTTGACAGTAACACGATACGAGCAGTACTTC. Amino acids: CASSLTVTRYEQYF.

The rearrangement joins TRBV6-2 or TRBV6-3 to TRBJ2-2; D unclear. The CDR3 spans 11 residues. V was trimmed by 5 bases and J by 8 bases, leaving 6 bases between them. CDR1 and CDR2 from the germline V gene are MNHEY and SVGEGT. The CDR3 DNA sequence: TGTGCCAGCAGTACCCGTGGGGAGCTGTTTTTT. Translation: CASSTRGELFF.

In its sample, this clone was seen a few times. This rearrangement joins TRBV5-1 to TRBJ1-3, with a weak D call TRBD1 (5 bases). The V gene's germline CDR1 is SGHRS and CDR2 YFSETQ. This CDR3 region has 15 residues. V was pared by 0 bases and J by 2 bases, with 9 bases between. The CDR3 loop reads CASSLAGGAGNTIYF. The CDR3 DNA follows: TGCGCCAGCAGCTTGGCCGGGGGAGCTGGAAACACCATATATTTT.

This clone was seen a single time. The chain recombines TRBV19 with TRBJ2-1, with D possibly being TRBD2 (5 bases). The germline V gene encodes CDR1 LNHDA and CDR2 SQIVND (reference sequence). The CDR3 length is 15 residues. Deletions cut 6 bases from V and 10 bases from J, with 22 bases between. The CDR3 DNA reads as TGTGCCAGTAGCCCCGGATCTCCAAGGGTAGCGGAGCAGTTCTTC. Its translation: CASSPGSPRVAEQFF.

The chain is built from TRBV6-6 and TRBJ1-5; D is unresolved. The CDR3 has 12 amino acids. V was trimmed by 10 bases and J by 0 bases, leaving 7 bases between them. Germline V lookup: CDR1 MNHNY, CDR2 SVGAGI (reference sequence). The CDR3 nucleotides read TGTGCCACCCTCGATAGCAATCAGCCCCAGCATTTT. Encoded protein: CATLDSNQPQHF.

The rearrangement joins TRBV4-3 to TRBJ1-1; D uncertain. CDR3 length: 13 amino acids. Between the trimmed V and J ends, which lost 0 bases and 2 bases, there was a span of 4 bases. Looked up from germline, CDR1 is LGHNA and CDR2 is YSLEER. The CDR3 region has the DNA TGCGCCAGCAGCCAAGATTACAACACTGAAGCTTTCTTT. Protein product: CASSQDYNTEAFF.

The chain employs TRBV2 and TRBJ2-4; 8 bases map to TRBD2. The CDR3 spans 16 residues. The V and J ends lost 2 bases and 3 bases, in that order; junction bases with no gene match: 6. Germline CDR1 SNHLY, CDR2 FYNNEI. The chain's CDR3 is CASSERRGVSKNIQYF. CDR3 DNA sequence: TGTGCCAGCAGTGAACGGCGGGGGGTCAGCAAAAACATTCAGTACTTC.